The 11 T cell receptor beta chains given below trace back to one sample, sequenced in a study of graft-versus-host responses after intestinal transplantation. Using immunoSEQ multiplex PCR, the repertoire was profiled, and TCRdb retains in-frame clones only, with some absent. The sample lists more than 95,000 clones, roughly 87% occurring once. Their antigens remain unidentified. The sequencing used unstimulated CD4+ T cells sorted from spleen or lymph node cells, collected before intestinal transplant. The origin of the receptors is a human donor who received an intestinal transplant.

The CDR3 spells CASSARLAGVGNEQFF. CDR3 coding DNA: TGTGCCAGCAGTGCCCGACTAGCGGGGGTCGGAAATGAGCAGTTCTTC. This chain joins TRBV2 and TRBJ2-1, with 12 bases fitting TRBD2. Losses at the gene ends were 4 bases for V and 7 bases for J; bases not matched to a gene: 8. Germline V gene sequence: CDR1 SNHLY, CDR2 FYNNEI. The CDR3 loop spans 16 amino acids.

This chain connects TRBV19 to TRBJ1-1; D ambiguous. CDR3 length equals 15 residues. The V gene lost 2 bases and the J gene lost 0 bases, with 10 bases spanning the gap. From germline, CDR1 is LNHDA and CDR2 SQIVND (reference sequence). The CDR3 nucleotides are TGTGCCAGTAGTATAAACGGCCGGTTGAACACTGAAGCTTTCTTT. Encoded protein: CASSINGRLNTEAFF. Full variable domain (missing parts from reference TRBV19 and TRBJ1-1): DGGITQSPKYLFRKEGQNVTLSCEQNLNHDAMYWYRQDPGQGLRLIYYSQIVNDFQKGDIAEGYSVSREKKESFPLTVTSAQKNPTAFYLCASSINGRLNTEAFFGQGTRLTVV.

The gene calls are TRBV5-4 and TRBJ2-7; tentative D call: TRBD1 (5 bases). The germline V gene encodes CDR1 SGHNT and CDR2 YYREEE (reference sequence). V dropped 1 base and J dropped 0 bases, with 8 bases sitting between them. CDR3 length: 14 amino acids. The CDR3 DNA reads TGTGCCAGCAGCTTGCAGGGATTCTCCTACGAGCAGTACTTC. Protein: CASSLQGFSYEQYF.

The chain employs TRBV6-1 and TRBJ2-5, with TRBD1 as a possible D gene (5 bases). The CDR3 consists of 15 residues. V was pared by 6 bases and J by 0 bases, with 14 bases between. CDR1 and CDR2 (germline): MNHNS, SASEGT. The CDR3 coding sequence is TGTGCCAGCAGATACAGACAGCCGTACCAAGAGACCCAGTACTTC. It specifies CASRYRQPYQETQYF.

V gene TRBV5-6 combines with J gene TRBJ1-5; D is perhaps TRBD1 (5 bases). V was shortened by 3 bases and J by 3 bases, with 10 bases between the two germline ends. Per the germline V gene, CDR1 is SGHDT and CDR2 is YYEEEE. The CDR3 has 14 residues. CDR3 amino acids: CASSSRGFNQPQHF. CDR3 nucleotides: TGTGCCAGCAGCTCGAGGGGATTCAATCAGCCCCAGCATTTT. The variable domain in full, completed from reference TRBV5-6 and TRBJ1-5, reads DAGVTQSPTHLIKTRGQQVTLRCSPKSGHDTVSWYQQALGQGPQFIFQYYEEEERQRGNFPDRFSGHQFPNYSSELNVNALLLGDSALYLCASSSRGFNQPQHFGDGTRLSIL.

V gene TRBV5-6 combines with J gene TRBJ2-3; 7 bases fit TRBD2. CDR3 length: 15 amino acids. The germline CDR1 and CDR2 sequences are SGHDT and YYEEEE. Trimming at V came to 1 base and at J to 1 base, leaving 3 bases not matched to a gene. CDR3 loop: CASSLFLAGTDTQYF. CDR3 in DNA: TGTGCCAGCAGCTTGTTTCTAGCGGGCACAGATACGCAGTATTTT.

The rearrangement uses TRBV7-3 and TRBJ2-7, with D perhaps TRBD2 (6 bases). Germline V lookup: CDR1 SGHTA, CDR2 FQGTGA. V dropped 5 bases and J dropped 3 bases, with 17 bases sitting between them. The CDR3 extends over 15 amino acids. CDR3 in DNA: TGTGCCAGCAGCCACACTCAAGGGACTCGCTACGAGCAGTACTTC. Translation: CASSHTQGTRYEQYF.

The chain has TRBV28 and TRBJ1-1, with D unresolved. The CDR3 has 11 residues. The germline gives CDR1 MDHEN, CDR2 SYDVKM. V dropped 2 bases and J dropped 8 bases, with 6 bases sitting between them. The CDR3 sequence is CASSLRMEAFF. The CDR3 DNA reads TGTGCCAGCAGTTTACGGATGGAAGCTTTCTTT.

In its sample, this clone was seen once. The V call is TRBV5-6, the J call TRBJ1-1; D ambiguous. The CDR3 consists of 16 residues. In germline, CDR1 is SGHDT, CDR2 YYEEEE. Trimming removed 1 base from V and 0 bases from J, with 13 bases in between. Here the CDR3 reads CASSLWLLRMNTEAFF. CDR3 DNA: TGTGCCAGCAGCTTGTGGCTTTTGAGGATGAACACTGAAGCTTTCTTT.

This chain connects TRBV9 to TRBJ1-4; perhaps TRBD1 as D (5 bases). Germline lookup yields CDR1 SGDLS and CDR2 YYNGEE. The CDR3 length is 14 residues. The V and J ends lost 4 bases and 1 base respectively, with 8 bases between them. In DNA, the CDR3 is TGTGCCAGCAGCCCCGACAGAACTAATGAAAAACTGTTTTTT. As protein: CASSPDRTNEKLFF.

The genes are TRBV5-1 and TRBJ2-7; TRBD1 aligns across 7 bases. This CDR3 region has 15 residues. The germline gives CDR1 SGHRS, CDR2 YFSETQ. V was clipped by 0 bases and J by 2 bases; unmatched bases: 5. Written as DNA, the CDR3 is TGCGCCAGCAGCTTGGGGGGACAGAGTGCCTACGAGCAGTACTTC. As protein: CASSLGGQSAYEQYF.